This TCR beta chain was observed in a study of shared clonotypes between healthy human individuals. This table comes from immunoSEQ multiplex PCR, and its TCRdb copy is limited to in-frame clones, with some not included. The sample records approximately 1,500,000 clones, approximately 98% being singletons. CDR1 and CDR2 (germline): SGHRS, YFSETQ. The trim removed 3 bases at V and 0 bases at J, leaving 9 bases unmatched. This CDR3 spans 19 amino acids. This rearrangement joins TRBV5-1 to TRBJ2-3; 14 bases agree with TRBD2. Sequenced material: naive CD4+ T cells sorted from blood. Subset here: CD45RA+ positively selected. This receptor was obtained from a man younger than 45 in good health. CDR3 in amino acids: CASSSGLAGGQSSTDTQYF. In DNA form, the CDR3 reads TGCGCCAGCAGCTCCGGACTAGCGGGAGGCCAGTCTAGCACAGATACGCAGTATTTT.